This T cell receptor (beta chain) was identified during a study of T cell responses to AZD1222 COVID-19 vaccine. Study-wide results and caveats: A reported finding is that nearly half of spike-specific TCRs target unmutated variant regions. Spike was spanned by vaccine-associated CD4 TCRs, with dominance at 160-218 and 743-854. Recipients of two AZD1222 doses showed rising Spike-specific TCR breadth and depth. Donors, mostly white British, included more females; clonal diversity was possibly underestimated.

Libraries were prepared by immunoSEQ multiplex PCR; TCRdb keeps only in-frame clonotypes and omits some of them. The sample includes some 190,000 clones, 80% to 90% seen only once; the top ten take 6.9%. This clone was detected once. Its antigen is currently unknown. A junction boundary mismatches the germline segment, possibly from a read error. Looked up from germline, CDR1 is SSHAT and CDR2 is FNYEAQ (reference sequence). The CDR3 is 16 amino acids. This TCR was sampled from an adult in good health. The rearrangement uses TRBV7-7 and TRBJ2-2; 9 positions agree with TRBD1. The input for sequencing was peripheral blood, taken on day 0 of AZD1222 vaccination. The CDR3 loop is CASSLGQGGVTGELFF. CDR3 in DNA: TGTGCTAGCAGCTTGGGACAGGGCGGTGTCACCGGGGAGCTGTTTTTT.